This T cell receptor (beta chain) was recorded in a study of cytomegalovirus exposure and HLA in healthy donors. Germline CDR1 is MNHEY and CDR2 is SVGAGI. The CDR3 totals 13 residues. V was cut by 5 bases and J by 3 bases, with 11 bases left in between. Healthy bone marrow donors made up the donors. Use of 60 Vbeta and 13 Jbeta primers characterized the PCR. Method: immunoSEQ multiplex PCR; TCRdb's copy keeps in-frame clones and lacks some. The data contain approximately 240,000 clones, over 80% of them singletons. The clonotype comes from a middle-aged woman in good health and CMV-seropositive. The rearrangement joins TRBV6-5 to TRBJ2-7; a possible D gene is TRBD2 (5 bases). Sequenced material: PBMCs. CDR3 loop: CASSKSGFYEQYF. The CDR3 bases are TGTGCCAGCAGTAAAAGCGGTTTCTACGAGCAGTACTTC.